This TCR beta chain was identified during a study of cytomegalovirus exposure and HLA in healthy donors (dated 2017 in TCRdb). As for the study more broadly: An earlier analysis of 587 of the donors reported 276 Gb of sequence data and 117 million unique TCR beta sequences obtained from about 179 million T cells. Class I and class II HLA loci were covered by the typing at four-digit resolution. Besides the first cohort of about 730 subjects, a separate validation cohort made up of over 95 different subjects was used. Approximately 310 gigabases of sequencing data and tens of millions of unique TCR sequences were included in an early release covering several hundred HLA-typed donors. Donor age, sex, ethnicity and CMV serostatus were compiled together with the repertoire data. A later genetic analysis took genome-wide SNP genotypes for about 55% of the roughly 700 donors and used that subset as a discovery cohort. Every discovery cohort repertoire had been produced on one sequencing platform. The later analysis used no new phenotypic data to find candidate immune exposures, relying instead on TCR beta sequences and their occurrence across donors. A later analysis re-analyzed previously published TCR beta repertoires from 650 to 800 donors and added high-resolution HLA genotyping to study TCR occurrence patterns. Across under 500 genotyped donors of the cohort, an average of approximately 220,000 unique TCR beta nucleotide sequences per donor were sequenced, and roughly 17% of those sequences were non-productive. To decide whether each TCR beta V gene segment behaved as functional or pseudogenic, an earlier analysis of some 600 of the donors relied on high-throughput TCR beta sequencing. Several DR-DQ haplotypes were handled as single units for association and clustering because linkage in the cohort was strong. Among the roughly 410 genotyped donors, about 85% belonged to the genetic ancestry cluster associated with self-reported Caucasian donors. The study aimed to test whether signatures of past pathogen exposure could be identified by cataloging public T cell receptors. Typing coverage differed by locus: A, B, C, DRB1 and DQB1 were typed in roughly 620-630 donors, DQA1 in roughly 500, DPA1 in approximately 600, and DPB1 in roughly 470. Using immunosequencing, the study profiled T cell repertoires from 666 subjects and related those repertoires to cytomegalovirus serostatus. High-throughput TCR immunosequencing, statistical association of individual TCRs with disease status, and machine learning were combined to predict cytomegalovirus infection status. The research as a whole found: A further reported finding was that TCR beta sequences accurately predicted the HLA-A and HLA-B alleles for most subjects in the first cohort. The earlier analysis of about 600 of the donors excluded fewer than 20 rarely observed V segments, including chromosome 9 orphons, because counts were too low. Roughly uniform sequencing depth across donors was assumed in presence/absence analyses, although this assumption may not hold. The only immune exposure information available for the cohort was CMV serostatus. Most TCR sequences were seen in very few donors, while some public TCRs were found in many individuals. Because HLA typing was unavailable for some donors at each locus, only the typed subset was used in association tests. A cluster of highly shared sequence variants was judged likely to be a technical artifact of the sequencing pipeline. In a later genetic analysis, fewer N-insertions in productive TCRs were reported among donors in an Asian-associated ancestry cluster than the roughly 640-donor mean. Compared with equally common non-associated chains, HLA-associated TCR beta chains in a later analysis were more clonally expanded and had lower generation probabilities. According to the authors, the approach could potentially be generalized to other disease states and immunological phenotypes. The study listed 164 TCR beta chains as associated with cytomegalovirus. Broadly in line with IMGT annotations, most TCR beta V segments showed up in productive rearrangements about 90% or about 30% of the time in an earlier analysis of 450 to 750 of the donors. A later analysis reported that several top co-occurrence clusters appeared linked to parvovirus B19, influenza, CMV and Epstein-Barr virus. The cohort was sequenced for TCR beta chains only, and without alpha or paired-chain data the features that could be detected were limited. An association between a missense DCLRE1C variant and V-gene and J-gene trimming of TCR beta chains was found in a later genetic analysis and replicated in an independent cohort. In a later analysis, the rate of TCR association differed among HLA loci, with DRB1 alleles having the most associated TCRs and HLA-C alleles having the fewest. In vitro tests confirmed that three of the cytomegalovirus-associated TCR beta chains recognize cytomegalovirus antigens. Correlated functional status among segregating V segments might reflect linkage disequilibrium, but an unknown experimental factor could not be ruled out. Assigning TCR associations to individual alleles was difficult when HLA alleles, especially DR and DQ, strongly co-occurred. Cytomegalovirus status was reported to be diagnosed by the classifier with high specificity and sensitivity in both the original and validation cohorts. At a false discovery rate of 0.05, a later analysis linked some 18,000 TCR beta sequences to specific HLA alleles. In a later analysis, most CMV-associated TCR beta chains were found to appear HLA-restricted, with HLA associations seemingly driven largely by CMV exposure.

The library relied on the immunoSEQ multiplex PCR assay. A mixture of 60 forward primers for TCR Vbeta segments and 13 reverse primers for TCR Jbeta segments was used in the multiplex PCR. A multiplex PCR assay on genomic DNA amplified the CDR3 region of rearranged TCR beta genes. The Illumina HiSeq System was used to sequence the amplified TCR beta libraries as 87-base-pair reads. The paper's processing steps were these. A later analysis tallied around 82 million unique TCR beta chains across the roughly 610 repertoires, and approximately 12 million of those chains were shared by two or more donors. To remove PCR and sequencing errors, raw reads were error-corrected and collapsed into unique sequences using a nearest-neighbor algorithm that merged closely related sequences. To assign V, D and J gene segments, CDR3 sequences were aligned to IMGT reference sequences. For a sequence to be retained, a match of at least six nucleotides to both a V gene segment and a J gene segment was required. A rearrangement was called productive if the CDR3 had no stop codons and remained in frame with V and J, and every other rearrangement was called non-productive. CDR3 was defined according to IMGT convention as the region running from the second conserved V-encoded cysteine to the conserved J-encoded phenylalanine. In an earlier analysis of approximately 500 of the donors, sequences lacking an unambiguous match to a single V gene segment were excluded. In an earlier analysis of 587 of the donors, V segments were called functional above 56.7% productive rearrangements and were called segregating when the between-donor standard deviation exceeded 5%. A statistical classification framework was built for diagnosing cytomegalovirus status from the catalog of TCR beta chain sequences. A later analysis assigned V and J genes by comparing TCR nucleotide sequences with IMGT/GENE-DB human TR gene sequences. Using the TCRdist pipeline, a later analysis assigned CDR3 sequences along with most-parsimonious VDJ recombination scenarios. In a later analysis, each TCR beta chain was defined by its CDR3 amino acid sequence together with its V-gene family, and reads without a unique V-gene family were excluded. A later analysis removed 592 highly shared, low-generation-probability nucleotide sequences to deal with suspected cross-contamination and a sequencing artifact. In a later analysis, a clonal expansion index for each public chain was calculated from normalized within-repertoire ranks of inferred template counts. In a later analysis, generation probabilities were computed with a VDJ recombination model fitted to out-of-frame rearrangements, and the resulting probabilities were checked against IGoR. In a later analysis, TCR-TCR, TCR-HLA and TCR-CMV co-occurrence was scored with hypergeometric tests, and a repertoire-size bias correction was applied to TCR pairs. False discovery rates were estimated in a later analysis by permuting HLA or CMV assignments 20 times. A later analysis grouped co-occurring TCRs with DBSCAN, adding TCRdist sequence similarity when clustering within HLA-allele-positive subsets. Co-occurrence clustering excluded repertoires with fewer than 30,000 or more than 120,000 public chains, plus five with anomalous nucleotide sharing. TCRdb provides this immuneACCESS table in a form limited to in-frame rearrangements. Some clones are lacking; in checked studies, under half of them reflect an unresolved V gene, and why the rest are absent is not known. The DNA gave D and trimming, while V, J and clone size come from that table. The sample data list some 120,000 clones, and around 81% of these were observed just once. The ten largest clones capture less than 2.5% of the sample.

The cohort consisted of some 670 healthy bone marrow donors. Cohort members were all nominally healthy when sampled, although unrecorded immune exposures were likely present. The donor tested CMV seronegative and was one of the 352 seronegative cohort members. Every donor gave a peripheral blood sample, and the peripheral blood mononuclear cells from that sample were used for TCR beta sequencing. Genomic DNA extraction from the blood cell samples was performed with the Qiagen DNeasy Blood Extraction Kit. Points on this clone: The clone's antigen remains unknown. Base qualities are not at hand, and no much larger clone is one base apart.

Sequencing used PBMCs. This receptor was obtained from a woman aged 40 to 55 in good health and CMV-seronegative.

The DNA sequence reads TGTGCCAGCAGCCTTACAGATTCTGGGGCCAACGTCCTGACTTTC. Its coded protein is CASSLTDSGANVLTF. The chain uses TRBV7-9 and TRBJ2-6, with an unclear D gene assignment. The CDR3 goes from the cysteine to the phenylalanine over 15 residues. Only the CDR3 portion is preserved as DNA: 45 bases, with reading frame beginning at the first base. The germline ends are 9 bases apart after V is trimmed by 5 bases and J by 1 base. Based on the germline V gene (reference sequence), the CDR1 and CDR2 sequences are SEHNR and FQNEAQ.